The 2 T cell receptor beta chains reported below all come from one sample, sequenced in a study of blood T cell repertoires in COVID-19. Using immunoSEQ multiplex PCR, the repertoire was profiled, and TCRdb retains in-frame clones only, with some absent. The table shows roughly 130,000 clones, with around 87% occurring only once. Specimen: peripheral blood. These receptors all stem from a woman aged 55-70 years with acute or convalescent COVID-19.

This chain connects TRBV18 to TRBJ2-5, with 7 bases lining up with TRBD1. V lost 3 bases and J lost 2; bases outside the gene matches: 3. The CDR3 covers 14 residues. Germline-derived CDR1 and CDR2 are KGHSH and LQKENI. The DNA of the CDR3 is TGTGCCAGCTCACCGCGGACAGGTCAAGAGACCCAGTACTTC. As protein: CASSPRTGQETQYF.

This CDR3 is CASALTGAGQPQHF. The CDR3, as DNA: TGTGCCAGCGCCTTGACAGGGGCAGGTCAGCCCCAGCATTTT. This chain connects TRBV28 to TRBJ1-5, with 8 positions matching TRBD1. The CDR3 is 14 amino acids. CDR1 MDHEN and CDR2 SYDVKM come from the germline V gene. V dropped 8 bases and J dropped 6; count of bases not matched to a gene: 9.